A selection of T cell receptor beta chains follows, all from one sample in a study of patients and donors after allogeneic stem cell transplantation. Each CDR3 protein is one row after TCRdb ran MiXCR on the RT-PCR reads. The repertoire includes 400,000 to 500,000 distinct CDR3 sequences, roughly 17% of them detected once, and 7.2% sits in the top ten. Sequencing used blood, either unsorted or a sorted T cell fraction (not recorded which). All receptors come from a human donor who was either an allogeneic HSCT recipient or a stem cell or donor lymphocyte infusion donor (not recorded which). It is not recorded whose cells these are; they may come from a transplant donor. Both conserved end residues are part of each CDR3. The D gene is left open where the match is weak. Not every row has a clone size; where given, it reads once, few, many or a size class.

j_call | clone_size | cdr3_length | d_call | v_call | cdr3_nt | cdr3_aa
TRBJ2-2 | few | 16 | TRBD2 | TRBV7-7 | TGTGCTAGCAGCTCCCCCCTCGGCGGGGGGGTCGGGGAGCTGTTTTTT | CASSSPLGGGVGELFF
TRBJ1-1 | . | 16 | . | TRBV7-9 | TGTGCCAGCAGCCCACGGCCCGACAGGATGAACACTGAAGCTTTCTTT | CASSPRPDRMNTEAFF
TRBJ2-7 | . | 13 | . | TRBV20-1 | TGCAGTGCCAATCCGGGACTTGTCTACGAGCAGTACTTC | CSANPGLVYEQYF
TRBJ1-5 | . | 13 | . | TRBV12-3/TRBV12-4 | TGTGCCAGCAGCCGGGGCCTCCCAGTGACCCAGCATTTT | CASSRGLPVTQHF
TRBJ2-3 | few | 16 | TRBD2 | TRBV6-2/TRBV6-3 | TGTGCCAGCAGCCACGGACTAGCGGGGTCCGGGGATACGCAGTATTTT | CASSHGLAGSGDTQYF
TRBJ2-4 | . | 15 | TRBD2 | TRBV7-2 | TGTGCCAGCAGCTCCCTAGCGGGAGTCGAAAACATTCAGTACTTC | CASSSLAGVENIQYF
TRBJ2-1 | . | 14 | . | TRBV20-1 | TGCAGTGCTAGTAAAGGGTGGTATAGCGATGAGCAGTTCTTC | CSASKGWYSDEQFF
TRBJ2-1 | . | 15 | . | TRBV5-1 | TGCGCCAGCAGCTCGGAACTTTCCTCCTACAATGAGCAGTTCTTC | CASSSELSSYNEQFF
TRBJ1-2 | . | 11 | . | TRBV12-5 | TGTGCTAGTGGTTTTTTAGGGGGCTACACCTTC | CASGFLGGYTF
TRBJ2-7 | . | 14 | . | TRBV12-3/TRBV12-4 | TGTGCCAGCAGTTTGGGAGCACCCTTCCTCGAGCAGTACTTC | CASSLGAPFLEQYF
TRBJ2-2 | few | 16 | . | TRBV5-6 | TGTGCCAGCAGCCGGGGGAGACAGGGAAGGACCGGGGAGCTGTTTTTT | CASSRGRQGRTGELFF
TRBJ2-7 | few | 14 | . | TRBV18 | TGTGCCAGCTCACCACCAGATTGGGACAATCGGCAGTACTTC | CASSPPDWDNRQYF
TRBJ1-1 | . | 14 | . | TRBV12-3/TRBV12-4 | TGTGCCAGCAGTTTCAGGGAAGGTGACACTGAAGCTTTCTTT | CASSFREGDTEAFF
TRBJ1-1 | . | 11 | . | TRBV27 | TGTGCCAGCAGTTTTGGTTTGGGGGCTTTCTTT | CASSFGLGAFF
TRBJ2-1 | few | 14 | TRBD2 | TRBV9 | TGTGCCAGCAGCGTAGCGGGAGGCTCCATGGGGCAGTTCTTC | CASSVAGGSMGQFF
TRBJ1-1 | few | 14 | . | TRBV12-3/TRBV12-4 | TGTGCCAGCAGTGCAGACAGGTTGAACACTGAAGCTTTCTTT | CASSADRLNTEAFF
TRBJ2-1 | few | 16 | TRBD2 | TRBV9 | TGTGCCAGCAGCGTAGGGTCTAGCGGGAGGTTAAATGAGCAGTTCTTC | CASSVGSSGRLNEQFF
TRBJ2-7 | few | 15 | TRBD1 | TRBV5-1 | TGCGCCAGCAGCCCCTTCGCCCAGGGGGTCTACGAGCAGTACTTC | CASSPFAQGVYEQYF
TRBJ1-5 | . | 14 | . | TRBV7-2 | TGTGCCAGCAGCTTACGTAACGGTAATCAGCCCCAGCATTTT | CASSLRNGNQPQHF
TRBJ1-1 | few | 15 | TRBD1 | TRBV11-2 | TGTGCCAGCAGCCCTAGGACAGGGGTTAAGACTGAAGCTTTCTTT | CASSPRTGVKTEAFF
TRBJ1-1 | . | 14 | TRBD1 | TRBV7-3 | TGTGCCAGCGCGCGGACAGGGGTGAACACTGAAGCTTTCTTT | CASARTGVNTEAFF
TRBJ1-6 | . | 14 | . | TRBV7-9 | TGTGCCAGCAGCTTAGAAGGGCGAAATTCACCCCTCCACTTT | CASSLEGRNSPLHF
TRBJ2-1 | . | 16 | . | TRBV11-3 | TGTGCCAGCAGCTTAGGGTCTATTTTGTCCTACAATGAGCGGTTCTTC | CASSLGSILSYNERFF
TRBJ1-1 | . | 16 | . | TRBV5-1 | TGCGCCAGCAGCTCAGAGACAGGAAGGATGAGTACTGAAGCTTTCTTT | CASSSETGRMSTEAFF
TRBJ1-6 | . | 15 | . | TRBV7-6 | TGTGCCAGCAGCTCCCAGACAGGCTCTAATTCACCCCTCCACTTT | CASSSQTGSNSPLHF
TRBJ1-2 | . | 14 | . | TRBV29-1 | TGCAGCGTTCCGGGAGCTACCATCCCGTATGGCTACACCTTC | CSVPGATIPYGYTF
TRBJ2-7 | few | 13 | TRBD2 | TRBV10-3 | TGTGCCATCAGGGGACTAGCGGGAGAAGAGCAGTACTTC | CAIRGLAGEEQYF
TRBJ2-3 | few | 11 | . | TRBV20-1 | TGCAGTGCTCGGGACTTTGATACGCAGTATTTT | CSARDFDTQYF
TRBJ2-1 | many | 15 | TRBD2 | TRBV5-1 | TGCGCCAGCAGGAGGGAGGGTAGCTCCTACAATGAGCAGTTCTTC | CASRREGSSYNEQFF
TRBJ2-7 | . | 15 | . | TRBV12-3/TRBV12-4 | TGTGCCAGCAGCCACGAGAGAGTCCTGGGAAGCGAGCAGTACTTC | CASSHERVLGSEQYF
TRBJ1-4 | . | 14 | TRBD1 | TRBV27 | TGTGCCAGCAGTTTATCCGACAGGGGGGAAAAACTGTTTTTT | CASSLSDRGEKLFF
TRBJ2-3 | . | 18 | TRBD2 | TRBV3-1 | TGTGCCAGCAGCCAAGATCGCGGGGGGACTAGGAGAACAGATACGCAGTATTTT | CASSQDRGGTRRTDTQYF
TRBJ2-7 | few | 15 | . | TRBV4-2 | TGTGCCAGCAGCCAAGTAGGGGCGCGGGGCTACGAGCAGTACTTC | CASSQVGARGYEQYF
TRBJ1-1 | few | 15 | . | TRBV24-1 | TGTGCCACCAGTGACGGGGGCCTTGGGAACACTGAAGCTTTCTTT | CATSDGGLGNTEAFF
TRBJ2-7 | . | 16 | . | TRBV7-2 | TGTGCCAGCAGCTCCAGACTAGGCCCCACCTCCTACGAGCAGTACTTC | CASSSRLGPTSYEQYF
TRBJ2-2 | . | 16 | TRBD2 | TRBV7-9 | TGTGCCAGCAGCCGGAGGGCGGGAGTTCACACCGGGGAGCTGTTTTTT | CASSRRAGVHTGELFF
TRBJ1-2 | . | 11 | . | TRBV10-3 | TGTGCCATCGCAGGGGCTCATGGCTACACCTTC | CAIAGAHGYTF
TRBJ1-1 | many | 14 | . | TRBV5-1 | TGCGCCAGCAGCTCGGACACCCTGAACACTGAAGCTTTCTTT | CASSSDTLNTEAFF
TRBJ2-7 | . | 13 | . | TRBV29-1 | TGCAGCGCTGTCGGGGATGGCTTCGAGGAGCAGTACTTC | CSAVGDGFEEQYF
TRBJ1-1 | few | 12 | . | TRBV30 | TGTGCCTGGAGCCCCGGATACAGCGAAGCTTTCTTT | CAWSPGYSEAFF
TRBJ2-2 | . | 15 | TRBD2 | TRBV6-1 | TGTGCCAGCAACCGGGGGGGGTCGGGTCCCGGGGAGCTGTTTTTT | CASNRGGSGPGELFF
TRBJ1-4 | many | 15 | TRBD1 | TRBV7-7 | TGTGCCAGCAGCTTAGGGACAGGGGGCGGTGAAAAACTGTTTTTT | CASSLGTGGGEKLFF
TRBJ2-3 | . | 14 | . | TRBV20-1 | TGCAGTGCTAGTGGAGTTATTAGCACAGATACGCAGTATTTT | CSASGVISTDTQYF
TRBJ2-1 | few | 15 | TRBD1 | TRBV5-1 | TGCGCCAGCAGCTGGAACCAGGGGGATTGGGATGAGCAGTTCTTC | CASSWNQGDWDEQFF
TRBJ1-5 | many | 15 | TRBD1 | TRBV29-1 | TGCAGCGTGTCGACAGGGAGAACAGGCAATCAGCCCCAGCATTTT | CSVSTGRTGNQPQHF
TRBJ1-5 | . | 15 | . | TRBV24-1 | TGTGCCACCAGTGGCGGGGTCGGGAGCAATCAGCCCCAGCATTTT | CATSGGVGSNQPQHF
TRBJ2-1 | few | 15 | . | TRBV18 | TGTGCCAGCTCACTCATTCACACGGAGTACAATGAGCAGTTCTTC | CASSLIHTEYNEQFF
TRBJ2-7 | . | 15 | TRBD1 | TRBV6-2/TRBV6-3 | TGTGCCAGCAGTTCCGCCGACAGGGACCCTTACGAGCAGTACTTC | CASSSADRDPYEQYF